The rows below give T cell receptor beta chains drawn from one sample of a study of siplizumab effects on memory and regulatory T cells. Clones were sequenced by immunoSEQ multiplex PCR, and TCRdb holds only the in-frame ones, with some missing. The table shows 15,000 to 20,000 clones, with over 35% occurring only once. The antigens these receptors bind are not known. The sequencing input was CFSE-low (dividing) CD4+ T cells sorted from an allogeneic mixed lymphocyte reaction. The origin of the receptors is a human donor in good health; the cells came from an allogeneic mixed lymphocyte reaction. Some clones in this sample may be carry-over from other donors' samples. Each CDR3 is given with its conserved first and last residue. The D gene is left open where the match is weak. Part of the rows lack a size; the others show once, few, many or a class for expanded clones.

J: TRBJ2-7
V: TRBV6-6
D: -
size: -
DNA: TGTGCCAGCAGTTACTCGGACGTGGTGTACGAGCAGTACTTC
CDR3: CASSYSDVVYEQYF

J: TRBJ1-2
V: TRBV18
D: TRBD1
size: few
DNA: TGTGCCAGCTCCGCGGGACAGCCAGGTTATGGCTACACCTTC
CDR3: CASSAGQPGYGYTF

J: TRBJ1-5
V: TRBV6-1
D: -
size: many
DNA: TGTGCCAGCAGTGAGCAGGGAGGGGGGAATCAGCCCCAGCATTTT
CDR3: CASSEQGGGNQPQHF

J: TRBJ2-7
V: TRBV6-5
D: TRBD1
size: -
DNA: TGTGCCAGCAGCCACCCGACAGGGAACGAGCAGTACTTC
CDR3: CASSHPTGNEQYF

J: TRBJ2-7
V: TRBV7-9
D: -
size: -
DNA: TGTGCCAGCAACCCAACTGGACCCTACGAGCAGTACTTC
CDR3: CASNPTGPYEQYF

J: TRBJ2-1
V: TRBV5-8
D: TRBD2
size: few
DNA: TGTGCCAGCAGTTCCGGGACTAGCTTCGGTGAGCAGTTCTTC
CDR3: CASSSGTSFGEQFF

J: TRBJ2-7
V: TRBV7-2
D: -
size: few
DNA: TGTGCCAGCAGCCCCGGGGGAGCCCAAACCTACGAGCAGTACTTC
CDR3: CASSPGGAQTYEQYF

J: TRBJ2-1
V: TRBV6-5
D: TRBD2
size: -
DNA: TGTGCCAGCAGTTTAGTATCTAGCGGGAGCGGCAATGAGCAGTTCTTC
CDR3: CASSLVSSGSGNEQFF

J: TRBJ2-5
V: TRBV5-1
D: TRBD1
size: -
DNA: TGCGCCAGCAGCAGAGGACAGGGGATTCTCCAAGAGACCCAGTACTTC
CDR3: CASSRGQGILQETQYF

J: TRBJ1-6
V: TRBV19
D: -
size: medium-sized
DNA: TGTGCCAGTAGTATAGTGGGGGCCGCCTATAATTCACCCCTCCACTTT
CDR3: CASSIVGAAYNSPLHF

J: TRBJ2-1
V: TRBV11-1
D: -
size: few
DNA: TGTGCCAGCAGCTTATCTCCCCAGGGGTGGATCAATGAGCAGTTCTTC
CDR3: CASSLSPQGWINEQFF

J: TRBJ1-1
V: TRBV9
D: TRBD1
size: -
DNA: TGTGCCAGCAGCCCACGAGCCAGGGGGCATAAGGACACTGAAGCTTTCTTT
CDR3: CASSPRARGHKDTEAFF

J: TRBJ1-2
V: TRBV10-3
D: TRBD1
size: -
DNA: TGTGCCATCACCCGGGACAGGGAATTTAGCTACACCTTC
CDR3: CAITRDREFSYTF

J: TRBJ1-1
V: TRBV6-5
D: -
size: -
DNA: TGTGCCAGCCAAAGGGGGAAATACACTGAAGCTTTCTTT
CDR3: CASQRGKYTEAFF

J: TRBJ2-7
V: TRBV11-2
D: -
size: -
DNA: TGTGCCAGCAGCCTAAACAGGGTCGGCGAGCAGTACTTC
CDR3: CASSLNRVGEQYF

J: TRBJ2-3
V: TRBV5-1
D: -
size: -
DNA: TGCGCCAGCAGCTTGGTCGCAGGGACTAGCACAGATACGCAGTATTTT
CDR3: CASSLVAGTSTDTQYF

J: TRBJ1-2
V: TRBV5-1
D: TRBD1
size: -
DNA: TGCGCCAGCAGCTTGTCGGGGGCGGACAGGCCAACTTATGGCTACACCTTC
CDR3: CASSLSGADRPTYGYTF

J: TRBJ1-1
V: TRBV7-2
D: -
size: -
DNA: TGTGCCAGCAGCTTTTACAGGGACGAAGCTTTCTTT
CDR3: CASSFYRDEAFF

J: TRBJ2-2
V: TRBV2
D: TRBD2
size: few
DNA: TGTGCCAGCAGAAGTGCGGGGGGCGCGAACACCGGGGAGCTGTTTTTT
CDR3: CASRSAGGANTGELFF

J: TRBJ2-3
V: TRBV6-5
D: -
size: -
DNA: TGTGCCAGCAGTTACTCAAGGACAGCTGCCACAGATACGCAGTATTTT
CDR3: CASSYSRTAATDTQYF

J: TRBJ2-1
V: TRBV12-5
D: -
size: few
DNA: TGTGCTAGTGGTTTGGACGGGTACAATGAGCAGTTCTTC
CDR3: CASGLDGYNEQFF

J: TRBJ2-2
V: TRBV18
D: -
size: few
DNA: TGTGCCAGCTCACCGGGGAGGCCACCCACCGGGGAGCTGTTTTTT
CDR3: CASSPGRPPTGELFF

J: TRBJ1-1
V: TRBV11-2
D: TRBD1
size: -
DNA: TGTGCCAGCAGCCAACCCAGGGGGCGGGACCTCGGGACTGAAGCTTTCTTT
CDR3: CASSQPRGRDLGTEAFF

J: TRBJ1-2
V: TRBV6-1
D: -
size: -
DNA: TGTGCCAGGGGGAGTAACTATGGCTACACCTTC
CDR3: CARGSNYGYTF

J: TRBJ2-3
V: TRBV30
D: -
size: -
DNA: TGTGCCTGGAAGAGCGCAGATACGCAGTATTTT
CDR3: CAWKSADTQYF

J: TRBJ1-5
V: TRBV23-1
D: -
size: -
DNA: TGCGCCAGCAGTCAAAAACCGGAACAGAGCAATCAGCCCCAGCATTTT
CDR3: CASSQKPEQSNQPQHF

J: TRBJ1-2
V: TRBV30
D: -
size: few
DNA: TGTGCCTGGGAGGGGACGGGACTCTCCTATGGCTACACCTTC
CDR3: CAWEGTGLSYGYTF

J: TRBJ2-7
V: TRBV5-6
D: -
size: -
DNA: TGTGCCAGCAGCTTCAGCAGGGTAGGCGAGCAGTACTTC
CDR3: CASSFSRVGEQYF

J: TRBJ2-2
V: TRBV5-6
D: -
size: -
DNA: TGTGCCAGCAGCTTGATACTCGGTGGCCCCTCCGGGGAGCTGTTTTTT
CDR3: CASSLILGGPSGELFF

J: TRBJ1-4
V: TRBV2
D: -
size: few
DNA: TGTGCCAGCAGTGAAGTTGCGGGTACTAATGAAAAACTGTTTTTT
CDR3: CASSEVAGTNEKLFF

J: TRBJ1-2
V: TRBV7-9
D: -
size: -
DNA: TGTGCCAGCAGCTTCCCCAACTATGGCTACACCTTC
CDR3: CASSFPNYGYTF

J: TRBJ1-1
V: TRBV6-5
D: -
size: -
DNA: TGTGCCAGCAGTGAACAGGGATATGAAGCTTTCTTT
CDR3: CASSEQGYEAFF

J: TRBJ2-5
V: TRBV1
D: -
size: once
DNA: TGCACCAGCAGCCAGCCCCCGACTCGGACTAGCGGGGGGAACAGGTACCAAGAGACCCAGTACTTC
CDR3: CTSSQPPTRTSGGNRYQETQYF

J: TRBJ1-2
V: TRBV4-1
D: -
size: -
DNA: TGCGCCAGCAGCCAAGTCGAAACCCGCTATGGCTACACCTTC
CDR3: CASSQVETRYGYTF

J: TRBJ2-1
V: TRBV6-5
D: -
size: -
DNA: TGTGCCAGCAGTCAGGGACCGATCCCTACAATGAGGCAGTTCTTC
CDR3: CASSQGPIPTMRQFF

J: TRBJ2-7
V: TRBV7-2
D: -
size: -
DNA: TGTGCCAGCAGCCCTAATAGGGGATACGAGCAGTACTTC
CDR3: CASSPNRGYEQYF

J: TRBJ1-4
V: TRBV6-1
D: -
size: -
DNA: TGTGCCAGCAGTGAAGCGAAATGGGGGGATAAACTGTTTTTT
CDR3: CASSEAKWGDKLFF

J: TRBJ1-5
V: TRBV20-1
D: -
size: -
DNA: TGCAGTGCACTTCGAATATCGCCCCAGCATTTT
CDR3: CSALRISPQHF

J: TRBJ2-3
V: TRBV6-6
D: -
size: -
DNA: TGTGCCAGCAGTTCAAACAGGTGGAACACAGATACGCAGTATTTT
CDR3: CASSSNRWNTDTQYF

J: TRBJ2-3
V: TRBV5-6
D: TRBD1
size: -
DNA: TGTGCCAGCAGCCTTAGGACAGGGGTTGTAGATACGCAGTATTTT
CDR3: CASSLRTGVVDTQYF

J: TRBJ1-2
V: TRBV19
D: -
size: -
DNA: TGTGCCAGTAGTATGGGCTTTAACTATGGCTACACCTTC
CDR3: CASSMGFNYGYTF

J: TRBJ1-5
V: TRBV18
D: -
size: -
DNA: TGTGCCAGCTCACCCGGTAGCAATCAGCCCCAGCATTTT
CDR3: CASSPGSNQPQHF

J: TRBJ2-7
V: TRBV4-1
D: TRBD1
size: -
DNA: TGCGCCAGCAGCCCAGGACAGGGGGCTGGATACGAGCAGTACTTC
CDR3: CASSPGQGAGYEQYF

J: TRBJ2-2
V: TRBV5-5
D: TRBD2
size: few
DNA: TGTGCCAGCAGTGGACTAGCGGGAGTCAACGGGGAGCTGTTTTTT
CDR3: CASSGLAGVNGELFF

J: TRBJ1-4
V: TRBV2
D: -
size: -
DNA: TGTGCCAGCAGGGAGACACCTTGGGATGAAAAACTGTTTTTT
CDR3: CASRETPWDEKLFF

J: TRBJ2-5
V: TRBV19
D: TRBD2
size: -
DNA: TGTGCCAGTAGTATGGGACTAGCGGGAGGGCAAGAGACCCAGTACTTC
CDR3: CASSMGLAGGQETQYF

J: TRBJ1-1
V: TRBV11-2
D: -
size: -
DNA: TGTGCCAGCAGCTTAGAAGCTTCCTATTGGGCCGCTGAAGCTTTCTTT
CDR3: CASSLEASYWAAEAFF

J: TRBJ2-6
V: TRBV7-9
D: -
size: -
DNA: TGTGCCAGCAGCCCAGAGCGAAGGGCCAACGTCCTGACTTTC
CDR3: CASSPERRANVLTF

J: TRBJ2-1
V: TRBV2
D: -
size: -
DNA: TGTGCCACCCGGGCCTCACGAGAGCAGTTCTTC
CDR3: CATRASREQFF

J: TRBJ2-1
V: TRBV6-5
D: -
size: -
DNA: TGTGCCAGCACCCCGCTAAGGCCCCTGGCGGAGCAGTTCTTC
CDR3: CASTPLRPLAEQFF

J: TRBJ1-2
V: TRBV5-5
D: -
size: -
DNA: TGTGCCAGCAGCTGGGGGCCTACAGGAATCTTAGGCTATGGCTACACCTTC
CDR3: CASSWGPTGILGYGYTF